The entry that follows covers one TCR beta chain sequence. Its antigen is not known. Germline CDR1 is PRHDT and CDR2 is FYEKMQ (reference sequence). The CDR3 consists of 12 residues. The junction had 2 bases not matched to a gene; V was cut back by 4 bases and J by 6 bases. The sample comes from a study of cytomegalovirus exposure and HLA in healthy donors. Study conclusions and caveats: Associated with HLA alleles at 0.05 false discovery rate in a later analysis were about 17,000 TCR beta sequences.

The PCR was carried out with 60 Vbeta primers and 13 Jbeta primers. Measured with immunoSEQ multiplex PCR; TCRdb has only the in-frame clones, and not every one. The data show under 200,000 clones, 12% seen once. The donors were healthy bone marrow donors. The sample taken for sequencing was PBMCs. The TCR sequence derives from a man aged 50-59 years in good health and CMV-seropositive. The chain uses TRBV13 and TRBJ1-1, with 7 bases fitting TRBD1. CDR3 in amino acids: CASSSTGAEAFF. In DNA, the CDR3 is TGTGCCAGCAGCTCCACAGGGGCTGAAGCTTTCTTT.